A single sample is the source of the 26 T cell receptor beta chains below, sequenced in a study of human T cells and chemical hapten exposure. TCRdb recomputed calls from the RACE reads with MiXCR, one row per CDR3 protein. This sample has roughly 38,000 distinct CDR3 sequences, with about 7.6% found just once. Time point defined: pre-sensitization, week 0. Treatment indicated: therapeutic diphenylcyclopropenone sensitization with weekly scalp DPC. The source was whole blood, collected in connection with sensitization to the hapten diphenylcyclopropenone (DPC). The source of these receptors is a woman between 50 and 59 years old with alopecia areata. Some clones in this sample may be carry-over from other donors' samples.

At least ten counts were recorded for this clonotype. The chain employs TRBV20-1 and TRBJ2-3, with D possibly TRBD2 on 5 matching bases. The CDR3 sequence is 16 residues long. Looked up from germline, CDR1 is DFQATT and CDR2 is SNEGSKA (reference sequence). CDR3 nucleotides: TGCAGCGCCCTAAAGCGGCCCACAACCCACACAGATACGCAGTATTTT. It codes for CSALKRPTTHTDTQYF.

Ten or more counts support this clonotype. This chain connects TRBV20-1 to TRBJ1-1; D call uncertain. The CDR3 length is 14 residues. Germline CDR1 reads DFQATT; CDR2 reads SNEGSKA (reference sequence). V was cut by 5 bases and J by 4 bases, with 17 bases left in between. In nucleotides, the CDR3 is TGCAGTGCTGCGGGCGGGCGGACTCTCACTGAAGCTTTCTTT. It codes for CSAAGGRTLTEAFF.

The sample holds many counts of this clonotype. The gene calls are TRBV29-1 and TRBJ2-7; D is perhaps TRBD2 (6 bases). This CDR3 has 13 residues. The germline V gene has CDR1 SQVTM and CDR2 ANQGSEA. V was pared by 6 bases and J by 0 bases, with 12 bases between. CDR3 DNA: TGCAGCGTCTCCGGGACTTACTCCTACGAGCAGTACTTC. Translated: CSVSGTYSYEQYF.

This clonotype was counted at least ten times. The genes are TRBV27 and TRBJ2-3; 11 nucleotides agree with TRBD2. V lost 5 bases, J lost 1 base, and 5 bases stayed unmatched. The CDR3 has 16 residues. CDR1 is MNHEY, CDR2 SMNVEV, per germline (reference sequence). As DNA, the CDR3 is TGTGCCAGCAGTCTACTAGCGGGAGCGGGCACAGATACGCAGTATTTT. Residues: CASSLLAGAGTDTQYF.

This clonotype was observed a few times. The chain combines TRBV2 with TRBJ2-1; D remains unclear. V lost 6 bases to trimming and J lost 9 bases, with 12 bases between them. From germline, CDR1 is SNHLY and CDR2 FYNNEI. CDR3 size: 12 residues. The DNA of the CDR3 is TGTGCCAGCAGGCCAAGTTTGGTTGAGCAGTTCTTC. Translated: CASRPSLVEQFF.

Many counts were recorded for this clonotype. The CDR3 sequence: CSVEDYNRGGETQYF. As DNA, the CDR3 is TGCAGCGTTGAAGATTACAACAGGGGTGGAGAGACCCAGTACTTC. The V call is TRBV29-1, the J call TRBJ2-5; TRBD1 matches at 7 bases. The CDR3 consists of 15 residues. V lost 0 bases, J lost 4 bases, and 8 bases stayed unmatched. Germline loops: CDR1 SQVTM, CDR2 ANQGSEA. Variable domain in full (rest from reference TRBV29-1 and TRBJ2-5): SAVISQKPSRDICQRGTSLTIQCQVDSQVTMMFWYRQQPGQSLTLIATANQGSEATYESGFVIDKFPISRPNLTFSTLTVSNMSPEDSSIYLCSVEDYNRGGETQYFGPGTRLLVL.

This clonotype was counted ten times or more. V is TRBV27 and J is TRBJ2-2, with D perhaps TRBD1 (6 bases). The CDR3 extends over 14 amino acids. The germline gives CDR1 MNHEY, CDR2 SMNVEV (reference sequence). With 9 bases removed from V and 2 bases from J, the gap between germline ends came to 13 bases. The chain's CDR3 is CASQRDTNTGELFF. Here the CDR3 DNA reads TGTGCCAGTCAGAGGGACACAAACACCGGGGAGCTGTTTTTT.

This CDR3 is CASRDPGANVLTF. Here the CDR3 DNA reads TGTGCCAGCCGGGACCCTGGGGCCAACGTCCTGACTTTC. This sequence joins TRBV28 and TRBJ2-6; D possibly uses TRBD1 or TRBD2 (5 bases each). CDR1 MDHEN and CDR2 SYDVKM come from the germline V gene. The CDR3 spans 13 residues. V was pared by 8 bases and J by 2 bases, with 7 bases between.

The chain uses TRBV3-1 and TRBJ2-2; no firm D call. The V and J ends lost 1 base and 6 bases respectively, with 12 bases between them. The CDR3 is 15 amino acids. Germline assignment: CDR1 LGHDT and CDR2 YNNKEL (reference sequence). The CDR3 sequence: CASSQVQRHSGELFF. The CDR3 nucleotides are TGTGCCAGCAGCCAAGTTCAGAGACATTCCGGGGAGCTGTTTTTT.

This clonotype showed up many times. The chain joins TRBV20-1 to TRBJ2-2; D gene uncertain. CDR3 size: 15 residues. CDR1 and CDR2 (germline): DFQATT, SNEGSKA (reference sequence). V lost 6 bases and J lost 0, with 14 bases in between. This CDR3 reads CSALLRPPNTGELFF. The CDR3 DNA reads TGCAGTGCCCTATTGCGGCCGCCGAACACCGGGGAGCTGTTTTTT.

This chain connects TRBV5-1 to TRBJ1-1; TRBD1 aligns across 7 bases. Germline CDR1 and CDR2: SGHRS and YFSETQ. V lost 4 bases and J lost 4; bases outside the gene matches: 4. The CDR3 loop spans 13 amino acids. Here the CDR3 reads CASSGQGVTEAFF. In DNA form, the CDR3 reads TGCGCCAGCAGCGGGCAGGGGGTCACTGAAGCTTTCTTT. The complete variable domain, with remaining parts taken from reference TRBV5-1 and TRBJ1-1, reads KAGVTQTPRYLIKTRGQQVTLSCSPISGHRSVSWYQQTPGQGLQFLFEYFSETQRNKGNFPGRFSGRQFSNSRSEMNVSTLELGDSALYLCASSGQGVTEAFFGQGTRLTVV.

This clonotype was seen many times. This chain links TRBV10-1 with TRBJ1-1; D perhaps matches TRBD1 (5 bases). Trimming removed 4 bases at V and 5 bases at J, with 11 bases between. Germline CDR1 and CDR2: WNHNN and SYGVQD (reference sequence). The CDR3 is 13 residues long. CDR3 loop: CASSAAGVTEAFF. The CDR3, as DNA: TGCGCCAGCAGTGCCGCGGGGGTGACTGAAGCTTTCTTT.

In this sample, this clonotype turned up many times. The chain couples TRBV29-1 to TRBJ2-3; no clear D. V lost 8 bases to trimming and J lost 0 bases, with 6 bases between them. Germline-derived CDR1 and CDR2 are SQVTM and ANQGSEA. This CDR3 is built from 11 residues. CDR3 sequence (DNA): TGCAGCCTTGGAAGCACAGATACGCAGTATTTT. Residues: CSLGSTDTQYF.

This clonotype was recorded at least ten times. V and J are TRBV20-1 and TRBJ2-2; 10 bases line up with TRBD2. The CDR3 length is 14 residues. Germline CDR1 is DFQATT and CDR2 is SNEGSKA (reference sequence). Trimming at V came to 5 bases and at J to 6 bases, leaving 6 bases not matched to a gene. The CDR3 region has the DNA TGCAGTGCTTCTAGCGGGAGAATCTCCGGGGAGCTGTTTTTT. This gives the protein CSASSGRISGELFF.

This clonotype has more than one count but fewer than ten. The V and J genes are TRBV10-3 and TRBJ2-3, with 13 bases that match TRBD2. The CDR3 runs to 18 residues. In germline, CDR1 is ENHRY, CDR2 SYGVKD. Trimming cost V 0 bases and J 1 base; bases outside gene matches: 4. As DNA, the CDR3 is TGTGCCATCAGTGAGTCCGAACTAGCGGGAGGGCGCACAGATACGCAGTATTTT. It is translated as CAISESELAGGRTDTQYF.

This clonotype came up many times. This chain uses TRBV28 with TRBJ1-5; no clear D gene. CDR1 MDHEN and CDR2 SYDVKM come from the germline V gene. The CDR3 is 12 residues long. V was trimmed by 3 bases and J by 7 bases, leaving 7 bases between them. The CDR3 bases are TGTGCCAGCAGTTTGGGTCCCCAGCCCCAGCATTTT. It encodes CASSLGPQPQHF.

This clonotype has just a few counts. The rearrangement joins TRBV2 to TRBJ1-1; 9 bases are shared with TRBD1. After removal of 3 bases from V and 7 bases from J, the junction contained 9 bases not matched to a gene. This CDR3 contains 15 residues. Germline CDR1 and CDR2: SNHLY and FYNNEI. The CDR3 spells CASSEDRPGQGEAFF. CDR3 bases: TGTGCCAGCAGTGAGGACCGCCCGGGACAGGGTGAAGCTTTCTTT.

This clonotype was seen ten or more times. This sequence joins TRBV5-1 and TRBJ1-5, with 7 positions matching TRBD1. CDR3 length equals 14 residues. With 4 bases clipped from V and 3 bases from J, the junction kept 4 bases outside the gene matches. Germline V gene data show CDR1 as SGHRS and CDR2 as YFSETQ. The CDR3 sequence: CASSPGTVNQPQHF. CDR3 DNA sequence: TGCGCCAGCAGCCCTGGGACAGTCAATCAGCCCCAGCATTTT.

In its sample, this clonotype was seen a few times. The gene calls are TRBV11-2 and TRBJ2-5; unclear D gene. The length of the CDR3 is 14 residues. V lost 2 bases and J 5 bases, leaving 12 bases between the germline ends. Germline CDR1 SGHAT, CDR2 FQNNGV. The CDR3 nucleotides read TGTGCCAGCAGCTTATCCTCAGTGGCGGAGACCCAGTACTTC. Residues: CASSLSSVAETQYF.

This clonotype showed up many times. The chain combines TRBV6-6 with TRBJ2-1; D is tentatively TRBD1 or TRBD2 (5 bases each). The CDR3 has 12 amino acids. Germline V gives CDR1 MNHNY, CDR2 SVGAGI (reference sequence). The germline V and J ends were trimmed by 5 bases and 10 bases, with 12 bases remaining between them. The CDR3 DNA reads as TGTGCCAGCAGTCCCGAGGGACGAGAGCAGTTCTTC. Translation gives CASSPEGREQFF.

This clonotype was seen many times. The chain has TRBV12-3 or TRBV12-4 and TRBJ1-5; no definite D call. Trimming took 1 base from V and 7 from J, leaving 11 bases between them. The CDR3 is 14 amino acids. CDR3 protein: CASSLGAEGQPQHF. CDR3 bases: TGTGCCAGCAGTTTAGGGGCAGAGGGACAGCCCCAGCATTTT.

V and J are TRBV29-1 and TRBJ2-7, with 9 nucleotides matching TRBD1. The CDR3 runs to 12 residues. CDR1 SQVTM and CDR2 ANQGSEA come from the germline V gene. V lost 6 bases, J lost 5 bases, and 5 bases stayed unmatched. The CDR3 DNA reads TGCAGCGTCGGACAGGGGTTGCACGAGCAGTACTTC. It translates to CSVGQGLHEQYF.

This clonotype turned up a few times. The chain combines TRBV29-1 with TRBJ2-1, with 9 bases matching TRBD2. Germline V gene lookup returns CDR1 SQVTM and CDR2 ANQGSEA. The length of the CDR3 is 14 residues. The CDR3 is CSGEAGGLTNEQFF. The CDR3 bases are TGCAGTGGGGAGGCGGGAGGGCTGACAAATGAGCAGTTCTTC.

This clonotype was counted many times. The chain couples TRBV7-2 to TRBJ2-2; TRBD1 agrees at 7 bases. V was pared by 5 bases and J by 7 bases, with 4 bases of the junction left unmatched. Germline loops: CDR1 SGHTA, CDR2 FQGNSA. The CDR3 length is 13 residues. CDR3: CASSRTGVGELFF. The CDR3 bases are TGTGCCAGCAGCCGCACAGGGGTCGGGGAGCTGTTTTTT.

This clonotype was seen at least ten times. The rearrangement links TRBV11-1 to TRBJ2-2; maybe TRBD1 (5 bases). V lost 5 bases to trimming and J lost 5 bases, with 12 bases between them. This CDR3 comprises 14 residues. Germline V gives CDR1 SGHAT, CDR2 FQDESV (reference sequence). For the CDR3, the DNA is TGTGCCAGCAGCCTCGACAGTTTTACCGGGGAGCTGTTTTTT. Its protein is CASSLDSFTGELFF. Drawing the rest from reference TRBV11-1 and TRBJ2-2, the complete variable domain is EAEVAQSPRYKITEKSQAVAFWCDPISGHATLYWYRQILGQGPELLVQFQDESVVDDSQLPKDRFSAERLKGVDSTLKIQPAELGDSAMYLCASSLDSFTGELFFGEGSRLTVL.

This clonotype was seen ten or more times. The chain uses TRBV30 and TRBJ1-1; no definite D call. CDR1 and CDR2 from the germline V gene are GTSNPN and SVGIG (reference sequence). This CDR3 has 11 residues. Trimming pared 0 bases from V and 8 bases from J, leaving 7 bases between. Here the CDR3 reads CAWSVSGEAFF. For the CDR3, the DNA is TGTGCCTGGAGTGTAAGCGGCGAAGCTTTCTTT.